What follows are 24 T cell receptor beta chains derived from one specimen sequenced in a study of STAT5B mutations in CD4+ large granular lymphocyte leukemia. Produced via immunoSEQ multiplex PCR; TCRdb's table is partial and in-frame only. In the table there are tens of thousands of clones, 74% of which are singletons. Material: CD4+ T cells from blood buffy coats. The source of these receptors is a human donor in good health.

This chain links TRBV6-1 with TRBJ2-3, with 7 bases aligning to TRBD1. The junction had 10 bases not matched to a gene; V was cut back by 2 bases and J by 2 bases. CDR1 and CDR2 from the germline V gene are MNHNS and SASEGT. The CDR3 spans 17 residues. CDR3 in amino acids: CASSEIKETGITDTQYF. The CDR3 region has the DNA TGTGCCAGCAGTGAAATTAAGGAGACAGGGATCACAGATACGCAGTATTTT.

The chain couples TRBV7-2 to TRBJ1-2; unclear D gene. Germline values: CDR1 SGHTA, CDR2 FQGNSA. Trimming shortened V by 1 base and J by 8 bases, and 14 bases separated the two germline ends. The CDR3 extends over 14 amino acids. The CDR3 nucleotides are TGTGCCAGCAGCTTAGTATCCGTTCGAAACGGCTACACCTTC. It is translated as CASSLVSVRNGYTF.

The V and J genes are TRBV5-4 and TRBJ1-2; TRBD1 aligns across 7 bases. The CDR3 is 15 residues long. Unmatched junction bases numbered 10, after V lost 4 bases and J lost 4 bases. The germline V gene has CDR1 SGHNT and CDR2 YYREEE (reference sequence). The CDR3 DNA reads as TGTGCCAGCAGCCGGGACAGTATGATTACCTATGGCTACACCTTC. Translated, it gives CASSRDSMITYGYTF.

The chain recombines TRBV15 with TRBJ1-1; D remains ambiguous. V lost 1 base and J lost 5, with 14 bases in between. Germline CDR1 LNHNV, CDR2 YYDKDF (reference sequence). CDR3 size: 15 residues. CDR3 nucleotides: TGTGCCACCAGCAGAGCCACATACACGGGGACTGAAGCTTTCTTT. As protein: CATSRATYTGTEAFF.

This chain uses TRBV7-2 with TRBJ1-3; D call uncertain. Germline CDR1 is SGHTA and CDR2 is FQGNSA. V was pared by 5 bases and J by 0 bases, with 5 bases between. This CDR3 has 13 amino acids. DNA for the CDR3: TGTGCCAGCAGCCGAAACTCTGGAAACACCATATATTTT. This gives the protein CASSRNSGNTIYF.

This chain uses TRBV7-2 with TRBJ2-3; 8 bases fit TRBD2. V was clipped by 1 base and J by 5 bases; unmatched bases: 5. The V gene's germline CDR1 is SGHTA and CDR2 FQGNSA. The CDR3 extends over 15 amino acids. In nucleotides, the CDR3 is TGTGCCAGCAGCTTAGTTCCGGGGGGGAGAGATACGCAGTATTTT. Its translation: CASSLVPGGRDTQYF.

The chain joins TRBV4-2 to TRBJ2-5, with D possibly matching TRBD2 (5 bases). Germline-derived CDR1 and CDR2 are LGHNA and YNFKEQ. Trimming left V 0 bases short and J 2 bases short, with 22 bases between. The CDR3 extends over 19 amino acids. CDR3 in DNA: TGTGCCAGCAGCCAAGATGACGAGGGTCCCTTCAACCGGCAAGAGACCCAGTACTTC. Translated: CASSQDDEGPFNRQETQYF.

The rearrangement uses TRBV9 and TRBJ1-1; no reliable D call. The germline CDR1 and CDR2 sequences are SGDLS and YYNGEE. The CDR3 covers 13 residues. V lost 2 bases to trimming and J lost 6 bases, with 11 bases between them. The CDR3 nucleotides are TGTGCCAGCAGCGTCGGTTTCGGGTCTGAAGCTTTCTTT. It translates to CASSVGFGSEAFF.

The chain carries TRBV7-2 and TRBJ2-5, with TRBD2 matching over 9 bases. Germline CDR1 SGHTA, CDR2 FQGNSA. The CDR3 length is 16 residues. The J segment lost 0 bases and the V segment lost 2 bases, leaving 4 bases of the junction unmatched. Here the CDR3 reads CASSLSAGGYQETQYF. The DNA of the CDR3 is TGTGCCAGCAGCTTATCGGCGGGAGGGTACCAAGAGACCCAGTACTTC.

The V gene is TRBV28, the J gene TRBJ2-7; the match to TRBD1 covers 8 bases. Germline V gene lookup returns CDR1 MDHEN and CDR2 SYDVKM. Trimming at V came to 6 bases and at J to 5 bases, leaving 15 bases not matched to a gene. CDR3 length: 16 amino acids. The CDR3 reads CASSTPGGQGADEQYV. The CDR3, as DNA: TGTGCCAGCAGCACCCCTGGGGGGCAGGGGGCCGACGAGCAGTACGTC.

The rearrangement uses TRBV29-1 and TRBJ2-1; 14 bases line up with TRBD2. Germline V gives CDR1 SQVTM, CDR2 ANQGSEA. Trimming cost V 6 bases and J 4 bases; bases outside gene matches: 11. This CDR3 is 17 amino acids long. The CDR3 protein is CSVGGLAGESPYNEQFF. CDR3 in DNA: TGCAGCGTGGGGGGACTAGCGGGAGAGTCCCCTTACAATGAGCAGTTCTTC.

This clone appeared a single time. The gene calls are TRBV5-4 and TRBJ1-6, with D maybe TRBD1 (5 bases). The V and J ends lost 3 bases and 8 bases respectively, with 15 bases between them. The CDR3 length is 15 residues. CDR1 SGHNT and CDR2 YYREEE come from the germline V gene (reference sequence). CDR3: CASSSGLRADSPLHF. For the CDR3, the DNA is TGTGCCAGCAGCTCGGGACTCCGGGCCGATTCACCCCTCCACTTT. The complete variable domain, with remaining parts taken from reference TRBV5-4 and TRBJ1-6, reads ETGVTQSPTHLIKTRGQQVTLRCSSQSGHNTVSWYQQALGQGPQFIFQYYREEENGRGNFPPRFSGLQFPNYSSELNVNALELDDSALYLCASSSGLRADSPLHFGNGTRLTVT.

This clone was observed once. The rearrangement links TRBV2 to TRBJ2-3; D is undetermined. V shed 4 bases and J shed 2 bases, with 10 bases lying between them. The CDR3 extends over 14 amino acids. Germline loops: CDR1 SNHLY, CDR2 FYNNEI. The CDR3 here is CASSAQENTDTQYF. The CDR3 nucleotides read TGTGCCAGCAGTGCGCAGGAGAACACAGATACGCAGTATTTT.

The chain employs TRBV5-8 and TRBJ2-5; D perhaps matches TRBD1 (6 bases). This CDR3 region has 12 residues. Germline CDR1 reads SGHTS; CDR2 reads YDEGEE. The V end lost 7 bases, the J end lost 4 bases, and 11 bases lay between the germline ends. The CDR3 loop reads CASRTGIETQYF. For the CDR3, the DNA is TGTGCCAGCCGTACAGGGATAGAGACCCAGTACTTC.

This clone has only one observation. The chain carries TRBV4-3 and TRBJ2-1; 10 positions agree with TRBD2. V was pared by 2 bases and J by 0 bases, with 4 bases of the junction left unmatched. The germline gives CDR1 LGHNA, CDR2 YSLEER. The CDR3 is made up of 17 amino acids. The CDR3 region has the DNA TGCGCCAGCAGCCAACCTAGCGGGGGCTCCTCCTACAATGAGCAGTTCTTC. Translated, it gives CASSQPSGGSSYNEQFF.

The chain links TRBV5-1 to TRBJ1-5; D may be TRBD1 (5 bases). Germline V CDR1 and CDR2: SGHRS, YFSETQ. The CDR3 length is 16 residues. V lost 4 bases, J lost 8 bases, and 22 bases lay in between. The CDR3 nucleotides are TGCGCCAGCAGCCCGGGTGTGGCTCCGGGGCATGAGCCCCAGCATTTT. Protein product: CASSPGVAPGHEPQHF.

This clone was seen more than once but under ten times. The chain employs TRBV12-5 and TRBJ1-5, with D perhaps TRBD1 (6 bases). V was clipped by 7 bases and J by 0 bases, with 28 bases between them. The CDR3 sequence is 20 residues long. Per the germline V gene, CDR1 is LGHNT and CDR2 is FRNRAP. The DNA for the CDR3 is TGTGCTAGTGCTTGGTCTGGCAGGGGCGTGATCGATTATAGCAATCAGCCCCAGCATTTT. This encodes CASAWSGRGVIDYSNQPQHF.

V is TRBV6-5 and J is TRBJ2-7; 11 nucleotides match TRBD1. The CDR3 is 15 residues long. The germline gives CDR1 MNHEY, CDR2 SVGAGI. The J segment lost 3 bases and the V segment lost 6 bases, leaving 7 bases of the junction unmatched. CDR3 bases: TGTGCCAGCAGCCGAGGACAGGGGGCCTACTACGAGCAGTACGTC. It specifies CASSRGQGAYYEQYV.

The chain employs TRBV4-3 and TRBJ1-6; D ambiguous. V was clipped by 5 bases and J by 8 bases, with 10 bases between them. The CDR3 covers 13 residues. CDR1 is LGHNA, CDR2 YSLEER, per germline. CDR3 in amino acids: CASSYTDDSPLHF. The CDR3 DNA reads TGCGCCAGCAGCTACACCGATGATTCACCCCTCCACTTT.

V usage is TRBV9 and J usage is TRBJ2-5; 7 bases match TRBD2. Per the germline V gene, CDR1 is SGDLS and CDR2 is YYNGEE. The CDR3 length is 15 residues. With 4 bases clipped from V and 4 bases from J, the junction kept 10 bases outside the gene matches. CDR3 nucleotides: TGTGCCAGCAGCTCCCGAGGATCGGGAGGAGAGACCCAGTACTTC. Translating gives CASSSRGSGGETQYF. The full variable domain, its missing parts supplied by reference TRBV9 and TRBJ2-5, is DSGVTQTPKHLITATGQRVTLRCSPRSGDLSVYWYQQSLDQGLQFLIQYYNGEERAKGNILERFSAQQFPDLHSELNLSSLELGDSALYFCASSSRGSGGETQYFGPGTRLLVL.

V usage is TRBV5-6 and J usage is TRBJ1-2; D is ambiguous. Per the germline V gene, CDR1 is SGHDT and CDR2 is YYEEEE. The CDR3 has 14 amino acids. Deletions cut 4 bases from V and 2 bases from J, with 12 bases between. The CDR3 DNA sequence: TGTGCCAGCAGCCTGGGTCGTATAAACTATGGCTACACCTTC. Protein product: CASSLGRINYGYTF.

The chain carries TRBV18 and TRBJ2-5; D unresolved. Looked up from germline, CDR1 is KGHSH and CDR2 is LQKENI. The ends were cut back, 0 bases at V and 5 bases at J, with 4 bases in the middle. This CDR3 region has 12 residues. CDR3 nucleotide sequence: TGTGCCAGCTCACCACCGGGCGAGACCCAGTACTTC. Protein: CASSPPGETQYF. Filled out from reference TRBV18 and TRBJ2-5, the complete variable domain reads NAGVMQNPRHLVRRRGQEARLRCSPMKGHSHVYWYRQLPEEGLKFMVYLQKENIIDESGMPKERFSAEFPKEGPSILRIQQVVRGDSAAYFCASSPPGETQYFGPGTRLLVL.

In its sample, this clone was seen once. This chain joins TRBV5-4 and TRBJ1-2; no clear D. The CDR3 length is 13 residues. Trimming removed 1 base at V and 0 bases at J, with 4 bases between. The germline gives CDR1 SGHNT, CDR2 YYREEE (reference sequence). CDR3 sequence: CASSLKSNYGYTF. The CDR3, as DNA: TGTGCCAGCAGCTTGAAATCTAACTATGGCTACACCTTC.

Only a few counts were recorded for this clone. The chain couples TRBV2 to TRBJ1-4; 9 nucleotides line up with TRBD1. The junction had 9 bases not matched to a gene; V was cut back by 6 bases and J by 7 bases. The CDR3 has 15 amino acids. Germline values: CDR1 SNHLY, CDR2 FYNNEI. Here the CDR3 reads CASRLQGASGEKLFF. DNA for the CDR3: TGTGCCAGCAGGCTACAGGGGGCGTCGGGTGAAAAACTGTTTTTT.